The source of this T cell receptor (beta chain) is a study of cytomegalovirus exposure and HLA in healthy donors. Study-level background: Caucasian-associated ancestry cluster membership applied to about 83% of over 350 genotyped donors. Study results and limitations: Other equally common chains were less clonally expanded than HLA-associated TCR beta chains, a later analysis showed. Reports indicated that the classifier achieved high specificity and sensitivity in diagnosing cytomegalovirus status.

Researchers ran the PCR with 60 Vbeta and 13 Jbeta primers. Assay: immunoSEQ multiplex PCR; the TCRdb copy retains only in-frame clones and omits some. The sample consists of roughly 160,000 clones, just under 80% of them appearing once. Comment on this clone: Its antigen is unknown.

The CDR3 covers 13 residues. Trimming took 4 bases from V and 3 from J, leaving 9 bases between them. Looked up from germline, CDR1 is SNHLY and CDR2 is FYNNEI. J is TRBJ1-2 and V is TRBV2, with D possibly TRBD1 on 5 matching bases. Specimen: PBMCs. This clonotype was sampled from a woman aged 50 to 65 in good health and CMV-seropositive. The CDR3 region is CASSGDRDYGYTF. The CDR3 DNA reads as TGTGCCAGCAGTGGAGACAGAGACTATGGCTACACCTTC. Full variable domain (rest looked up from reference TRBV2 and TRBJ1-2): EPEVTQTPSHQVTQMGQEVILRCVPISNHLYFYWYRQILGQKVEFLVSFYNNEISEKSEIFDDQFSVERPDGSNFTLKIRSTKLEDSAMYFCASSGDRDYGYTFGSGTRLTVV.